Sequencing of this T cell receptor (beta chain) was carried out in a study of regulatory T cells in long-lasting Graves disease. Study results and limitations: Among samples with persistent disease, TRBV28, TRBJ1-2 and TRBJ2-5 were favored. Between persistent patients, about 2,700 public clonotypes were shared, exceeding the roughly 1,000 shared between new patients.

TCR beta libraries were built with iRepertoire HTBI primers and Arm-PCR of CDR3 regions. Original handling: Identification of gene segments yielded 60 or so TRBV and 12 to 15 TRBJ across samples. TCRdb reprocessed the multiplex PCR reads with MiXCR, giving one entry per CDR3 protein. TCRdb's processing, not the study's, gives the V and J calls here. The sample includes about 470,000 distinct CDR3 sequences, 20% to 25% of them seen just once. The CDR3 extends over 16 amino acids. Germline values: CDR1 MNHEY, CDR2 SVGEGT. The time point is: persistent/refractory GD, antithyroid drugs over 5 years with positive TRAb. After RNA was extracted from PBMCs, the TCR library was made from it. The collection involved drawing roughly 9.1 milliliters of peripheral blood into EDTA tubes. On this clonotype itself: Its cognate antigen is unknown. One junction end disagrees with the germline gene, perhaps due to a read error.

This sequence joins TRBV6-2 or TRBV6-3 and TRBJ1-5; D is ambiguous. Specimen: peripheral blood mononuclear cells (PBMCs), collected when the disease was refractory, from a patient treated with antithyroid drugs. This sequence originates from a female donor with Graves disease. CDR3 residues: CAISAHGGVGEVAQHF. Written as DNA, the CDR3 is TGTGCCATCAGTGCGCATGGTGGTGTGGGAGAAGTAGCCCAGCATTTT.